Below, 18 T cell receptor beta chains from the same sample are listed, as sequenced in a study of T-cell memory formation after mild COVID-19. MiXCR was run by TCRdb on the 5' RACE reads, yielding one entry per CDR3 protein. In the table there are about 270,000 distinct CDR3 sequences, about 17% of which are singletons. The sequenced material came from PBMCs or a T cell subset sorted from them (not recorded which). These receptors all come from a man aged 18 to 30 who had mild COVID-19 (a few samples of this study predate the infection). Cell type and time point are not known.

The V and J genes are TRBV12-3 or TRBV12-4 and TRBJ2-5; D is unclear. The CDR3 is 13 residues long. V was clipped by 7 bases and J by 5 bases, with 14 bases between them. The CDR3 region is CASTRDGGETQYF. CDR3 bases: TGTGCCAGCACCCGAGACGGTGGGGAGACCCAGTACTTC.

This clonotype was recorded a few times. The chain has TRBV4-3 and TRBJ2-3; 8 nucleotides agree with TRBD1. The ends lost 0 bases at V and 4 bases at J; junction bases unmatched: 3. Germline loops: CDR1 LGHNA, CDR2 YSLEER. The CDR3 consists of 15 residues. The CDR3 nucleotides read TGCGCCAGCAGCCAAGAGGACAGGGACCCAGATACGCAGTATTTT. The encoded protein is CASSQEDRDPDTQYF.

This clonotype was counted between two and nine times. The CDR3 DNA reads TGCAGTGCTACGCCCCAGGGTAACGTGCGGGACGAGCAGTACTTC. Translated: CSATPQGNVRDEQYF. The J gene is TRBJ2-7, the V gene TRBV20-1, with D perhaps given as TRBD1 or TRBD2 (5 bases each). Looked up from germline, CDR1 is DFQATT and CDR2 is SNEGSKA (reference sequence). The CDR3 has 15 residues. V was clipped by 4 bases and J by 5 bases, with 21 bases between them.

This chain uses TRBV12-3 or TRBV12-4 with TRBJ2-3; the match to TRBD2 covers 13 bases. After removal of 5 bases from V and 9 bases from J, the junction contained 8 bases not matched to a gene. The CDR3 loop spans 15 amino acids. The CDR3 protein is CASSPTSGGAATQYF. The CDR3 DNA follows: TGTGCCAGCAGTCCAACTAGCGGGGGGGCCGCCACGCAGTATTTT.

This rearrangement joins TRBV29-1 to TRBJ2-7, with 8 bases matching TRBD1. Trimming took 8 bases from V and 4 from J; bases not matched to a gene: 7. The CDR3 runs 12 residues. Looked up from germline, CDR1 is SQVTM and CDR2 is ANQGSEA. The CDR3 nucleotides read TGCAGCAAGGGACAGGCGCAGTACGAGCAGTACTTC. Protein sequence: CSKGQAQYEQYF.

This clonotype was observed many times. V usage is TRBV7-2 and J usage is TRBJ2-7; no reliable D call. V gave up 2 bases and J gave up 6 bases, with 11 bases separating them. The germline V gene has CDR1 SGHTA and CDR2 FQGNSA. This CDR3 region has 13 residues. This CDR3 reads CASSLSLGSEQYF. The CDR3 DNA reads TGTGCCAGCAGCTTATCCTTGGGGTCCGAGCAGTACTTC. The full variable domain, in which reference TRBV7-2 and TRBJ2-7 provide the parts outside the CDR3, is GAGVSQSPSNKVTEKGKDVELRCDPISGHTALYWYRQSLGQGLEFLIYFQGNSAPDKSGLPSDRFSAERTGGSVSTLTIQRTQQEDSAVYLCASSLSLGSEQYFGPGTRLTVT.

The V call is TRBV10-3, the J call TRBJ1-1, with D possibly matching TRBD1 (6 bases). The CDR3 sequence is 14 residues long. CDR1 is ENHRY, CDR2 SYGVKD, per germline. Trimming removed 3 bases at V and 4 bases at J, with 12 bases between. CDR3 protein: CAISDTGYGTEAFF. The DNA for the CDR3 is TGTGCCATCAGTGATACAGGGTACGGCACTGAAGCTTTCTTT.

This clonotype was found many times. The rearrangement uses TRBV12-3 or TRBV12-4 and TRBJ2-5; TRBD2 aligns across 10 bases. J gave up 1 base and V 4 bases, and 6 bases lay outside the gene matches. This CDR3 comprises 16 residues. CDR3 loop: CASSSRLAGAQETQYF. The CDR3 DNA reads TGTGCCAGCAGTTCCAGACTAGCGGGTGCCCAAGAGACCCAGTACTTC.

CDR3 in DNA: TGTGCCAGCAGCGCAGGAGGGCTGGACTATGGCTACACCTTC. Its protein product is CASSAGGLDYGYTF. The V gene is TRBV4-2, the J gene TRBJ1-2; D remains unclear. V lost 5 bases and J lost 3, with 13 bases in between. The germline V gene encodes CDR1 LGHNA and CDR2 YNFKEQ. CDR3 length: 14 residues.

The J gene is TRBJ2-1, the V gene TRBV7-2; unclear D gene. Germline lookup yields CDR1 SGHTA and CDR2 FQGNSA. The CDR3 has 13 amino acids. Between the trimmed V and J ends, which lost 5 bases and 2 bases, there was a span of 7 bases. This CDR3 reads CASSRAPYNEQFF. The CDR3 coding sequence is TGTGCCAGCAGCCGAGCCCCCTACAATGAGCAGTTCTTC.

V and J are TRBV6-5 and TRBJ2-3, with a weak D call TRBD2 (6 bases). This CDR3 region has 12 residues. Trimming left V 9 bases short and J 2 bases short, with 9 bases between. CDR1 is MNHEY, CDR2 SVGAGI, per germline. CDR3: CASRTTTDTQYF. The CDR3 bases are TGTGCCAGTCGGACTACCACAGATACGCAGTATTTT.

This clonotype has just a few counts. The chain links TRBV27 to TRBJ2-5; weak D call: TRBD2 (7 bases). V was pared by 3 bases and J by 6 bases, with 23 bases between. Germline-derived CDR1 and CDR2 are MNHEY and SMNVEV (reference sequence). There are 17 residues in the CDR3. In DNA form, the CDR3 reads TGTGCCAGCAGTTTGGTGGGGGGGGGCCGCCTGGGGCAGACCCAGTACTTC. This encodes CASSLVGGGRLGQTQYF.

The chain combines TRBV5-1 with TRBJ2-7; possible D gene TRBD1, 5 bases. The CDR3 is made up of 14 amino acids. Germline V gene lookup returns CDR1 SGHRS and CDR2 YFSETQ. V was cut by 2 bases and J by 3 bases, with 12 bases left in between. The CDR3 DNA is TGCGCCAGCAGCTTCGACAGCCCGGTCTACGAGCAGTACTTC. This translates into CASSFDSPVYEQYF.

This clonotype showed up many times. CDR3 sequence (DNA): TGCGCCAGCAGCGTCGGGACTAGCGGGGGGAATGAGCAGTTCTTC. Protein: CASSVGTSGGNEQFF. V and J are TRBV5-1 and TRBJ2-1; the match to TRBD2 covers 15 bases. With V trimmed by 4 bases and J by 7 bases, 3 bases remained unmatched. CDR1 is SGHRS and CDR2 is YFSETQ in the germline V gene. The CDR3 is made up of 15 amino acids.

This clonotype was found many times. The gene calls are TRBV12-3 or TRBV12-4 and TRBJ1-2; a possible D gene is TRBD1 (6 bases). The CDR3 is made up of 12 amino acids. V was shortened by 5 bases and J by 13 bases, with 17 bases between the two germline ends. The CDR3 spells CASSRQDRWSTF. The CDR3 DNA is TGTGCCAGCAGTCGACAGGACCGCTGGAGCACCTTC.

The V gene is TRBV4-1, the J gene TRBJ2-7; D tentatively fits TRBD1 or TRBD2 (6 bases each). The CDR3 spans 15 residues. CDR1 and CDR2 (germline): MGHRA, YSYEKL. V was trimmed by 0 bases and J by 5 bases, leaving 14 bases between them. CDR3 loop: CASSQERRGRNEQYF. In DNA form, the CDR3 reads TGCGCCAGCAGCCAAGAACGCCGGGGGCGGAACGAGCAGTACTTC.

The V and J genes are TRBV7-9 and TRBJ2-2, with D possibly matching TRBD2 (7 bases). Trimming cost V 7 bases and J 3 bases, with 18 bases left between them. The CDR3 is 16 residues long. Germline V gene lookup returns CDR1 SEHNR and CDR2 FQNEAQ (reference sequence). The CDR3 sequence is CASTDDGRGYTGELFF. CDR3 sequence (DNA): TGTGCCAGCACCGACGATGGGAGGGGGTACACCGGGGAGCTGTTTTTT.

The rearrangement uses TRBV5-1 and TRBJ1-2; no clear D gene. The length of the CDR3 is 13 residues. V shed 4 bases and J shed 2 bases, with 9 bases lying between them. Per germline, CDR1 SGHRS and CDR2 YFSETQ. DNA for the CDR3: TGCGCCAGCAGCCGCGGACCGAACTATGGCTACACCTTC. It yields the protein CASSRGPNYGYTF.